Listed here are 10 T cell receptor beta chains from one sample, sequenced in a study of molecular identifiers for immune sequencing clone quantification. A single record per CDR3 protein comes from TCRdb applying MiXCR to the PCR reads. The sample comprises 75,000 to 95,000 distinct CDR3 sequences, approximately 23% of which are singletons, and about 0.8% rests with the top ten. Input material: naive CD8+ T cells from blood, with Jurkat cell RNA spiked in. Subset denoted: FACS-sorted CD8+CD4-CCR7+CD45RA+ naive T cells. The source of these receptors is a human donor in good health. Some libraries in this study had Jurkat cell RNA spiked in.

In its sample, this clonotype was seen a few times. The J gene is TRBJ2-7, the V gene TRBV5-1, with no clear D. CDR1 is SGHRS, CDR2 YFSETQ, per germline. Deletions cut 0 bases from V and 0 bases from J, with 7 bases between. The CDR3 extends over 14 amino acids. This CDR3 reads CASSLASSSYEQYF. As DNA, the CDR3 is TGCGCCAGCAGCTTGGCCAGCAGCTCCTACGAGCAGTACTTC.

This chain uses TRBV29-1 with TRBJ2-3, with 9 bases identical to TRBD2. From germline, CDR1 is SQVTM and CDR2 ANQGSEA. This CDR3 spans 14 amino acids. The CDR3 DNA is TGCACCGTCCCCAGACTAGCGGAAACAGATACGCAGTATTTT. Protein sequence: CTVPRLAETDTQYF.

This clonotype has a count of ten or more. The rearrangement links TRBV7-9 to TRBJ2-3; D is ambiguous. Trimming shortened V by 6 bases and J by 2 bases, and 6 bases separated the two germline ends. The CDR3 runs 12 residues. Germline assignment: CDR1 SEHNR and CDR2 FQNEAQ (reference sequence). This CDR3 reads CASRDITDTQYF. DNA of the CDR3: TGTGCCAGCAGGGATATCACAGATACGCAGTATTTT.

The genes are TRBV11-2 and TRBJ2-5, with 13 bases fitting TRBD2. Germline assignment: CDR1 SGHAT and CDR2 FQNNGV. The CDR3 totals 19 residues. With 2 bases clipped from V and 1 base from J, the junction kept 10 bases outside the gene matches. The CDR3 region is CASSLLGPTSGRPQETQYF. The CDR3 DNA sequence: TGTGCCAGCAGCTTATTGGGCCCGACTAGCGGGAGGCCCCAAGAGACCCAGTACTTC.

This clonotype was seen at least ten times. V usage is TRBV19 and J usage is TRBJ1-1, with D unresolved. CDR3 length: 13 residues. V lost 10 bases and J 0 bases, leaving 12 bases between the germline ends. Germline CDR1 and CDR2: LNHDA and SQIVND (reference sequence). CDR3 sequence: CATREAMNTEAFF. DNA of the CDR3: TGTGCCACGAGAGAGGCCATGAACACTGAAGCTTTCTTT.

The genes are TRBV3-2 and TRBJ2-2; the D segment call TRBD2 is taken from the table without a DNA check. TRBV3-2 is a pseudogene locus. CDR3 length: 20 residues. CDR3 sequence reads: CASSQDGPSGGATNTGELFF. CDR3 nucleotides: TGTGCCAGCAGCCAAGATGGCCCTAGCGGGGGGGCTACGAACACCGGGGAGCTGTTTTTT.

The genes are TRBV2 and TRBJ1-5, with D unresolved. The V end lost 2 bases, the J end lost 1 base, and 9 bases lay between the germline ends. CDR3 size: 15 residues. CDR1 is SNHLY and CDR2 is FYNNEI in the germline V gene. CDR3: CASSETTHSNQPQHF. The CDR3 DNA is TGTGCCAGCAGTGAAACAACCCACAGCAATCAGCCCCAGCATTTT.

This clonotype was seen more than once but under ten times. This sequence joins TRBV7-9 and TRBJ2-1; D possibly corresponds to TRBD2 (6 bases). V shed 2 bases and J shed 0 bases, with 11 bases lying between them. The V gene's germline CDR1 is SEHNR and CDR2 FQNEAQ (reference sequence). The length of the CDR3 is 16 residues. CDR3 sequence reads: CASSLWAGSSYNEQFF. The CDR3, as DNA: TGTGCCAGCAGCTTATGGGCGGGGAGCTCCTACAATGAGCAGTTCTTC.

This clonotype appeared many times. The chain joins TRBV13 to TRBJ2-7; D gene uncertain. The CDR3 length is 14 residues. Germline values: CDR1 PRHDT, CDR2 FYEKMQ (reference sequence). V gave up 1 base and J gave up 0 bases, with 7 bases separating them. DNA of the CDR3: TGTGCCAGCAGCTTAGCGGGCCGCTCCTACGAGCAGTACTTC. Translation gives CASSLAGRSYEQYF.

The table lists this clonotype with many counts. The rearrangement links TRBV7-2 to TRBJ2-7, with TRBD2 as a possible D gene (5 bases). Germline V lookup: CDR1 SGHTA, CDR2 FQGNSA. The CDR3 extends over 13 amino acids. V was clipped by 3 bases and J by 0 bases, with 6 bases between them. This chain's CDR3 is CASSFGSSYEQYF. CDR3 coding DNA: TGTGCCAGCAGCTTTGGGAGCTCCTACGAGCAGTACTTC.